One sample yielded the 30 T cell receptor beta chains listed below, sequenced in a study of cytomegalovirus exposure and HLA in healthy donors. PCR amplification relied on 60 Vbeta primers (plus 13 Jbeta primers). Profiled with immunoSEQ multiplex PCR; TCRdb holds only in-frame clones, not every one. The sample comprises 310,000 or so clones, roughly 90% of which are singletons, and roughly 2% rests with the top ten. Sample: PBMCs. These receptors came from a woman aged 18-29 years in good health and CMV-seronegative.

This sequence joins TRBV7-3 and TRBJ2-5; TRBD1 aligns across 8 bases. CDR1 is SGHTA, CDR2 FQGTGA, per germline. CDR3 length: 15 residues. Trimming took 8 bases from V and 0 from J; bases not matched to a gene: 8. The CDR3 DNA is TGTGCCAGCGCGGAGAACAGGGGGGACCAAGAGACCCAGTACTTC. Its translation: CASAENRGDQETQYF. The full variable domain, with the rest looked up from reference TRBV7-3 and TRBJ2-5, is GAGVSQTPSNKVTEKGKYVELRCDPISGHTALYWYRQSLGQGPEFLIYFQGTGAADDSGLPNDRFFAVRPEGSVSTLKIQRTERGDSAVYLCASAENRGDQETQYFGPGTRLLVL.

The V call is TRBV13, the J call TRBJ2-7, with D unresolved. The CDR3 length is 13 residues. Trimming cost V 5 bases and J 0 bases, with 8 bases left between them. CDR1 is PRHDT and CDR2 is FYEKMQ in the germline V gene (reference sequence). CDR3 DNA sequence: TGTGCCAGCAGCGCGGAACTCTCCTACGAGCAGTACTTC. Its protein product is CASSAELSYEQYF.

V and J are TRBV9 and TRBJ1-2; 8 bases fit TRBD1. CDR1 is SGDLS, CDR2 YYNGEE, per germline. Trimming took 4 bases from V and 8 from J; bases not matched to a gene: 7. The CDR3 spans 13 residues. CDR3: CASSPQGARGYTF. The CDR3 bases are TGTGCCAGCAGCCCCCAGGGGGCTAGGGGCTACACCTTC. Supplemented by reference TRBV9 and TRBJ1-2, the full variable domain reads DSGVTQTPKHLITATGQRVTLRCSPRSGDLSVYWYQQSLDQGLQFLIQYYNGEERAKGNILERFSAQQFPDLHSELNLSSLELGDSALYFCASSPQGARGYTFGSGTRLTVV.

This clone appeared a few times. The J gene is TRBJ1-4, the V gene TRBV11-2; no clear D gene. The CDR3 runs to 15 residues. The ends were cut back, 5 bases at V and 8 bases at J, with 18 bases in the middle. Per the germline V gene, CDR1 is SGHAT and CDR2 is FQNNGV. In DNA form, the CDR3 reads TGTGCCAGCAGCCCTCAGACCGTCCCAGGAGAAAAACTGTTTTTT. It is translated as CASSPQTVPGEKLFF.

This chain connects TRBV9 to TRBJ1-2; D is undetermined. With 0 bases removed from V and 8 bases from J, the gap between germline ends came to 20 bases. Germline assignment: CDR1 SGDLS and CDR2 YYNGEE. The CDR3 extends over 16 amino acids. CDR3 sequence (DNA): TGTGCCAGCAGCGTAGCTCTGGCCTCATTCGGAGGGGGCTACACCTTC. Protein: CASSVALASFGGGYTF. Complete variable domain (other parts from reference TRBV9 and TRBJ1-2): DSGVTQTPKHLITATGQRVTLRCSPRSGDLSVYWYQQSLDQGLQFLIQYYNGEERAKGNILERFSAQQFPDLHSELNLSSLELGDSALYFCASSVALASFGGGYTFGSGTRLTVV.

The CDR3 region has the DNA TGTGCCAGCAGCTTGGGGGGGACAGGAGACTACGAGCAGTACTTC. Its translation is CASSLGGTGDYEQYF. The genes are TRBV5-6 and TRBJ2-7; 8 nucleotides agree with TRBD1. Germline loops: CDR1 SGHDT, CDR2 YYEEEE. The V gene end was trimmed by 0 bases and the J gene end by 3 bases; junction bases not matched to a gene: 5. This CDR3 is 15 amino acids long.

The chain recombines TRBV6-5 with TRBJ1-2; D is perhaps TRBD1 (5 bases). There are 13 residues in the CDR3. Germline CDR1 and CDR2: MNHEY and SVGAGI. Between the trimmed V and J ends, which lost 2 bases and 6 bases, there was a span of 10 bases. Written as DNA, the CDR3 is TGTGCCAGCAGTTACGGGGGGAGTAATGGCTACACCTTC. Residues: CASSYGGSNGYTF.

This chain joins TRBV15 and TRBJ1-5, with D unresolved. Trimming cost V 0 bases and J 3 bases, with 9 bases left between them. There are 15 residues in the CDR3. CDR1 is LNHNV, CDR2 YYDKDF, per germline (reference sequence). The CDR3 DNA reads TGTGCCACCAGCAGAGATGGCCAGGACAATCAGCCCCAGCATTTT. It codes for CATSRDGQDNQPQHF. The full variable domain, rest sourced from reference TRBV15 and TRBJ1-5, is DAMVIQNPRYQVTQFGKPVTLSCSQTLNHNVMYWYQQKSSQAPKLLFHYYDKDFNNEADTPDNFQSRRPNTSFCFLDIRSPGLGDTAMYLCATSRDGQDNQPQHFGDGTRLSIL.

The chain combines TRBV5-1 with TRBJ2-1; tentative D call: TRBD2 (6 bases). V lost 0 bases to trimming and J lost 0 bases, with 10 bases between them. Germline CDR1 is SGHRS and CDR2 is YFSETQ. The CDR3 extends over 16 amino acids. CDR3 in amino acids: CASSLGSGSSYNEQFF. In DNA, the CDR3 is TGCGCCAGCAGCTTGGGTAGCGGAAGCTCCTACAATGAGCAGTTCTTC.

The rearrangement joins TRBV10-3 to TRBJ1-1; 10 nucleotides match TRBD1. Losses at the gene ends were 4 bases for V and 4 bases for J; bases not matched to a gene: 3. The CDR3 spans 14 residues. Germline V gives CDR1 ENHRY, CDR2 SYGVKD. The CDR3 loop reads CAISGGTGVTEAFF. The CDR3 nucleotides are TGTGCCATCAGTGGCGGGACAGGGGTCACTGAAGCTTTCTTT.

The CDR3 here is CASSRSPTGVPGELFF. CDR3 bases: TGCGCCAGCAGTCGATCACCGACAGGGGTCCCCGGGGAGCTGTTTTTT. The chain combines TRBV5-1 with TRBJ2-2; 8 nucleotides match TRBD1. Per the germline V gene, CDR1 is SGHRS and CDR2 is YFSETQ. The CDR3 is 16 amino acids. V shed 5 bases and J 6 bases; nucleotides not matched to a gene: 12.

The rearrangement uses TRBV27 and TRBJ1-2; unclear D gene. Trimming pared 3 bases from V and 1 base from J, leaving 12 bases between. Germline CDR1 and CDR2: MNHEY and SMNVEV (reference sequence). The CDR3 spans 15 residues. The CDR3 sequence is CASSLRRGVNYGYTF. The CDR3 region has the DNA TGTGCCAGCAGTTTGCGGCGGGGTGTTAACTATGGCTACACCTTC.

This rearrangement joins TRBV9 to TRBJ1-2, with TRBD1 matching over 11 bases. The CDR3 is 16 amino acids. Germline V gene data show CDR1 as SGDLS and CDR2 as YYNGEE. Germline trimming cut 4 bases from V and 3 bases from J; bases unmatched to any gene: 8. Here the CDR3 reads CASSPPGQGGHYGYTF. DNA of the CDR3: TGTGCCAGCAGCCCACCGGGACAGGGGGGCCACTATGGCTACACCTTC. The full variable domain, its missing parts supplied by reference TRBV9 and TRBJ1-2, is DSGVTQTPKHLITATGQRVTLRCSPRSGDLSVYWYQQSLDQGLQFLIQYYNGEERAKGNILERFSAQQFPDLHSELNLSSLELGDSALYFCASSPPGQGGHYGYTFGSGTRLTVV.

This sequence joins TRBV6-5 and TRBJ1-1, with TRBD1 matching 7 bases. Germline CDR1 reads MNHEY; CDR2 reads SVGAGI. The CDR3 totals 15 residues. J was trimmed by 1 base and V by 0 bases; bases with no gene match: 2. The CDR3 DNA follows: TGTGCCAGCAGTTACTCAAACAGGGGGAACACTGAAGCTTTCTTT. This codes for CASSYSNRGNTEAFF.

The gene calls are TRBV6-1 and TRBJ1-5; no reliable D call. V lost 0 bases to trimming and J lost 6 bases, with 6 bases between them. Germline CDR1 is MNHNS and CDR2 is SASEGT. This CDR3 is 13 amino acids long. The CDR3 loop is CASSEAGGQPQHF. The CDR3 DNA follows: TGTGCCAGCAGTGAAGCAGGAGGTCAGCCCCAGCATTTT.

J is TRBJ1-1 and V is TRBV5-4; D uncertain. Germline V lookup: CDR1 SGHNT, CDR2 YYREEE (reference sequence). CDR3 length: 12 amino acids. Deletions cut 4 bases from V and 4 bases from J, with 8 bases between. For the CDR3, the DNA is TGTGCCAGCAGCCTGCGAACCACTGAAGCTTTCTTT. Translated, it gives CASSLRTTEAFF.

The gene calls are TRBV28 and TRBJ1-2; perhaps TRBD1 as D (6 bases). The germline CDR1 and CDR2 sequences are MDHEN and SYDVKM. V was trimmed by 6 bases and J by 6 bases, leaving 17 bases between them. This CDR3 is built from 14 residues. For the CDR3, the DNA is TGTGCCAGCAGAAAGGGGGACTATAGCCATGGCTACACCTTC. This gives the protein CASRKGDYSHGYTF.

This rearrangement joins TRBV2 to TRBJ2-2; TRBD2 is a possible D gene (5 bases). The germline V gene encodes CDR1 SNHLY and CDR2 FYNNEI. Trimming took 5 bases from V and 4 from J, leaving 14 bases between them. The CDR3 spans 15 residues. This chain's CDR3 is CASSRTRAGTGELFF. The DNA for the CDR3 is TGTGCCAGCAGTCGAACTAGGGCGGGCACCGGGGAGCTGTTTTTT.

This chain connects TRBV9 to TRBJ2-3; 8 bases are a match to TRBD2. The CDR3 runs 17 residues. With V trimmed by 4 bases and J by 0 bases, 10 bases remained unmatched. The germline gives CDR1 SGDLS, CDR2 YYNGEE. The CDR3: CASSRDELAGSTDTQYF. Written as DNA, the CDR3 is TGTGCCAGCAGCCGGGATGAGCTAGCGGGTAGCACAGATACGCAGTATTTT.

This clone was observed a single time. The CDR3 sequence is CASSARTGGQETQYF. As DNA, the CDR3 is TGTGCCAGCAGCGCCCGGACAGGGGGCCAAGAGACCCAGTACTTC. V usage is TRBV5-8 and J usage is TRBJ2-5, with 10 bases lining up with TRBD1. The CDR3 runs 15 residues. J lost 1 base, V lost 4 bases, and 4 bases had no gene match. CDR1 is SGHTS and CDR2 is YDEGEE in the germline V gene.

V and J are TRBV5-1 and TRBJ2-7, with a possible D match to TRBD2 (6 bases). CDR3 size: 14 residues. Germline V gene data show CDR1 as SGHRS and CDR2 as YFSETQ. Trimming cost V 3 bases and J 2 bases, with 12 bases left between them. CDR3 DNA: TGCGCCAGCAGCTCGGAGGGACCACCCTACGAGCAGTACTTC. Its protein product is CASSSEGPPYEQYF.

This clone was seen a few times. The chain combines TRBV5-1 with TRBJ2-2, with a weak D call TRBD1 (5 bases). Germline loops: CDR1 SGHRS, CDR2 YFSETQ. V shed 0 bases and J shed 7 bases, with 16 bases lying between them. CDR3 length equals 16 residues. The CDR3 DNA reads TGCGCCAGCAGCTTGGCCCCAGGGATCCACGGCGGGGAGCTGTTTTTT. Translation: CASSLAPGIHGGELFF.

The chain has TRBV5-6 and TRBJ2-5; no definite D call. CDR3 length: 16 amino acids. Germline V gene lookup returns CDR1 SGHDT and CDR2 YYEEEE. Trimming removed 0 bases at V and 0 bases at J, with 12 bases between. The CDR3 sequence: CASSLVGTTYQETQYF. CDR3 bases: TGTGCCAGCAGCTTGGTAGGCACTACGTACCAAGAGACCCAGTACTTC.

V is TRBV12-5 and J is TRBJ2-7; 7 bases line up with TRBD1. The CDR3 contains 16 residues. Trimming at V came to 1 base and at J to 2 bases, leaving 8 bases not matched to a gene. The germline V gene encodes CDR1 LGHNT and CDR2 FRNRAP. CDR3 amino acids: CASGLEGRTGPYEQYF. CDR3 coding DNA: TGTGCTAGTGGTTTGGAAGGGCGGACAGGACCCTACGAGCAGTACTTC.

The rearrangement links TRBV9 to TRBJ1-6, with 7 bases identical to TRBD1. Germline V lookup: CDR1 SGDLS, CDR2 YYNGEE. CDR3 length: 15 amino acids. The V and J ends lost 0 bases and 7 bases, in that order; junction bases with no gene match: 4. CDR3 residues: CASSVEGAGNSPLHF. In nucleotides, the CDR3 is TGTGCCAGCAGCGTAGAGGGGGCTGGGAATTCACCCCTCCACTTT.

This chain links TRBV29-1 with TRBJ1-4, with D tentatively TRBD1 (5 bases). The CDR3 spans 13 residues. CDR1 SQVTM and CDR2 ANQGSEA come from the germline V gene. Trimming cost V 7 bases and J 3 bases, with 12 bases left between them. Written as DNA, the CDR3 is TGCAGCGCTCGGCGGGGGGCTAATGAAAAACTGTTTTTT. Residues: CSARRGANEKLFF. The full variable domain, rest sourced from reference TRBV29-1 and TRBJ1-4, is SAVISQKPSRDICQRGTSLTIQCQVDSQVTMMFWYRQQPGQSLTLIATANQGSEATYESGFVIDKFPISRPNLTFSTLTVSNMSPEDSSIYLCSARRGANEKLFFGSGTQLSVL.

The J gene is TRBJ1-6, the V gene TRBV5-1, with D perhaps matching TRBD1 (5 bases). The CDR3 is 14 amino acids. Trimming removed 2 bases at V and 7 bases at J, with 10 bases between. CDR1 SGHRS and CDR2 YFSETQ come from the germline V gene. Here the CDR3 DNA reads TGCGCCAGCAGCTTCCAGACAGAAAATTCACCCCTCCACTTT. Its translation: CASSFQTENSPLHF.

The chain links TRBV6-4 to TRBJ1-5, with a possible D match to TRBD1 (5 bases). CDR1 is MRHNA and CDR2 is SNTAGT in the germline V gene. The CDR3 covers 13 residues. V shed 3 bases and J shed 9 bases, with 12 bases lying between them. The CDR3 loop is CASSEGGVSPQHF. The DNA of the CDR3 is TGTGCCAGCAGTGAGGGGGGAGTTTCGCCCCAGCATTTT.

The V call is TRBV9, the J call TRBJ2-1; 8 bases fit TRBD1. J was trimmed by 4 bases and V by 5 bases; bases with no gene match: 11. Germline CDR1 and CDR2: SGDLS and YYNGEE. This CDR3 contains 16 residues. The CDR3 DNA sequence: TGTGCCAGCAGTCTCGGGACAGGCCAATTGTACAATGAGCAGTTCTTC. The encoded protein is CASSLGTGQLYNEQFF.

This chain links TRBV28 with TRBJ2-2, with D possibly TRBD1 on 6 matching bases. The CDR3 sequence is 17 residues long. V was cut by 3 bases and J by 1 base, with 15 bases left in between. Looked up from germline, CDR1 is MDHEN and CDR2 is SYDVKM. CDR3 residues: CASSFGRWTENTGELFF. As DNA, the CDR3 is TGTGCCAGCAGTTTTGGACGGTGGACAGAGAACACCGGGGAGCTGTTTTTT. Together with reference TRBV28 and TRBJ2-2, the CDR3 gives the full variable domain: DVKVTQSSRYLVKRTGEKVFLECVQDMDHENMFWYRQDPGLGLRLIYFSYDVKMKEKGDIPEGYSVSREKKERFSLILESASTNQTSMYLCASSFGRWTENTGELFFGEGSRLTVL.